The TCR beta chain described here comes from a study of a mutant IDH1 vaccine in newly diagnosed glioma. Study as a whole: Vaccination of patients was performed eight times, in weeks 1, 3, 5, 7, 11, 15, 19 and 23. Either 4-6 weeks after radiotherapy alone or alongside temozolomide, vaccination was begun. Patients had received radiotherapy, temozolomide, or both previously, most receiving both.

Concerning this clone: Its antigen is currently unknown.

Stated time point: week 5, during vaccination. Topical imiquimod accompanied each vaccine dose, which consisted of 300 ug of mutant IDH1 20-mer peptide. Donor tumors were new WHO grade 3 or 4 IDH1-mutant, ATRX-lost astrocytomas. Germline V lookup: CDR1 SEHNR, CDR2 FQNEAQ (reference sequence). The CDR3 contains 14 residues. Trimming shortened V by 6 bases and J by 5 bases, and 16 bases separated the two germline ends. The method was immunoSEQ multiplex PCR; TCRdb's version includes in-frame clones alone and lacks a portion of them. The sample carries about 36,000 clones, roughly 76% recorded once. The source was PBMCs, collected from a glioma patient whose treatment included an IDH1 peptide vaccine. The chain uses TRBV7-9 and TRBJ2-5; D might be TRBD1 (6 bases). The receptor was derived from a man between 45 and 60 years old with glioma. CDR3 region: CASRDMAGAETQYF. Here the CDR3 DNA reads TGTGCCAGCAGAGATATGGCAGGGGCGGAGACCCAGTACTTC.